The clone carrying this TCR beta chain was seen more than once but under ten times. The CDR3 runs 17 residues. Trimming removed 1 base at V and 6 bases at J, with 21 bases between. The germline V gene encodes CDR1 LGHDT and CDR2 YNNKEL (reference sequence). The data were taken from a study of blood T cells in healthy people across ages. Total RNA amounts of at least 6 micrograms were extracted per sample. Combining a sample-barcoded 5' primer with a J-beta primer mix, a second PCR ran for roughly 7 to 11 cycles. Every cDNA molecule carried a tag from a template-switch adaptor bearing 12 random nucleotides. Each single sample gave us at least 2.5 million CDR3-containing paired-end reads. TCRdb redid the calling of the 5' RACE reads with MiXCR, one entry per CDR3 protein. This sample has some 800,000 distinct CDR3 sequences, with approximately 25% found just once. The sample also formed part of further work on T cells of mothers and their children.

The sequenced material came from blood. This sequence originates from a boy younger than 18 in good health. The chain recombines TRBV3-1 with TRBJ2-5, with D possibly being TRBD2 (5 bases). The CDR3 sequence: CASSQGVGDGPGKTQYF. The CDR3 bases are TGTGCCAGCAGCCAAGGTGTAGGCGACGGACCCGGGAAGACCCAGTACTTC.